Detailed here is one T cell receptor (beta chain). What it binds is not known. The data were obtained in a study of OX40 agonist ivuxolimab in advanced cancers. Findings of the study overall: The average count of expanded clones was higher among CD8+ T cells than among CD4+. Low levels of normalized T-cell clonal expansion also appeared in some nonresponders.

The data were produced by immunoSEQ multiplex PCR, yet TCRdb's version contains in-frame clones alone and is incomplete. In the table there are tens of thousands of clones, around 80% of which are singletons. This specimen was CD4+ or CD8+ T cells sorted from blood, taken in a trial of the OX40 agonist ivuxolimab. The clonotype comes from an adult with an advanced solid tumor such as melanoma, head and neck, liver or kidney cancer.

The CDR3 DNA sequence: TGTGCCTGGAGTGTCCCCGGGACAGGGAACACTGAAGCTTTCTTT. Translating it yields CAWSVPGTGNTEAFF. The V gene is TRBV30, the J gene TRBJ1-1, with 8 bases lining up with TRBD1. Germline loops: CDR1 GTSNPN, CDR2 SVGIG (reference sequence). The CDR3 consists of 15 residues. V was pared by 0 bases and J by 1 base, with 4 bases of the junction left unmatched. The complete variable domain, with remaining parts taken from reference TRBV30 and TRBJ1-1, reads SQTIHQWPATLVQPVGSPLSLECTVEGTSNPNLYWYRQAAGRGLQLLFYSVGIGQISSEVPQNLSASRPQDRQFILSSKKLLLSDSGFYLCAWSVPGTGNTEAFFGQGTRLTVV.